This T cell receptor beta chain came from a study of T cells after yellow fever vaccination. Looking at the study overall: Preparation of fractions with low cell numbers was performed using SMART-Seq v4 Ultra Low Input. General study points: Bulk-population clonotypes that are abundant could appear as contaminants in FACS-sorted repertoires.

This clonotype showed up many times. What it binds is unknown. Template switching with 5'RACE generated the TCR cDNA and added a universal primer site and UMIs. TCRdb independently ran MiXCR on the 5' RACE reads; one entry per CDR3 protein. The sample has 250,000 or so distinct CDR3 sequences, approximately 3.6% seen once. V shed 0 bases and J shed 2 bases, with 18 bases lying between them. CDR3 length: 17 amino acids. The germline V gene encodes CDR1 SGHRS and CDR2 YFSETQ. Material: PBMCs, obtained 15 days after the yellow fever booster vaccination. The sequence was collected from a man between 18 and 29 years old who received the YFV17D yellow fever vaccine. This chain uses TRBV5-1 with TRBJ2-7; no reliable D call. The CDR3 sequence is CASSLDGLPKKAYEQYF. DNA for the CDR3: TGCGCCAGCAGCTTGGACGGTCTCCCGAAAAAAGCCTACGAGCAGTACTTC.